This record covers a single TCR beta chain. The sample comes from a study of T cells after yellow fever vaccination. Study context: For low cell numbers, libraries were made with SMART-Seq v4 Ultra Low Input.

CDR3 size: 15 residues. Germline V gene sequence: CDR1 SGDLS, CDR2 YYNGEE. Trimming stripped 0 bases from V and 4 bases from J, with 14 bases between. MiXCR, run by TCRdb on the 5' RACE reads, gives a single entry per CDR3 protein. Of approximately 550,000 distinct CDR3 sequences listed, roughly a fifth are singletons. This sequence joins TRBV9 and TRBJ2-7; possibly TRBD1 for D (6 bases). The clonotype comes from a man aged 25-45 years who received the YFV17D yellow fever vaccine. The sample in question was PBMCs, obtained 15 days after the yellow fever booster vaccination. The CDR3: CASSVAGTTAYEQYF. The CDR3 DNA reads TGTGCCAGCAGCGTAGCCGGGACAACCGCTTACGAGCAGTACTTC.